This TCR beta chain was found in a study of regulatory T cells in long-lasting Graves disease. Findings of the study overall: Thyroid tissue went unexamined; only peripheral blood was analyzed.

The germline V gene encodes CDR1 LNHNV and CDR2 YYDKDF (reference sequence). The length of the CDR3 is 15 residues. About this clonotype: Antigen: not known. One end of the junction fails to match germline, which may point to a read error.

Building of the TCR beta libraries involved iRepertoire HTBI primers and Arm-PCR of CDR3 regions. MiXCR, applied by TCRdb to the multiplex PCR reads, yields one record per CDR3 protein. Seen here are about 400,000 distinct CDR3 sequences, less than 25% observed once, and the top ten hold about a fifth. Time point indicated: persistent/refractory GD, antithyroid drugs over 5 years with positive TRAb. The TCR library was made from RNA extracted from PBMCs. This sequence joins TRBV15 and TRBJ2-7, with 7 positions matching TRBD2. The source is a female donor with Graves disease. This specimen consisted of peripheral blood mononuclear cells (PBMCs), obtained when the disease was refractory, from a patient treated with antithyroid drugs. The CDR3 sequence: CATSRLTSDSSEQYF. As DNA, the CDR3 is TGTGCCACCAGCAGATTAACTAGCGACTCCTCCGAGCAGTACTTC.